The clone carrying this T cell receptor (beta chain) came up a few times. Its antigen is not known. This CDR3 comprises 13 residues. V was pared by 7 bases and J by 7 bases, with 13 bases between. Germline lookup yields CDR1 KGHDR and CDR2 SFDVKD. Each CDR3 protein is one row after TCRdb ran MiXCR on the 5' RACE reads. Of more than 450,000 distinct CDR3 sequences in the sample, more than 15% were seen once. These data are taken from a study of T-cell memory formation after mild COVID-19. About the study: TCR clustering was largely donor specific. Study findings and constraints: Cross-reactive memory appears to have joined, as suggested by some responding clones showing up in pre-infection memory. What remained unconfirmed was the SARS-CoV-2 specificity of second-wave clones peaking on day 37. Later expanders leaned toward CD4+, whereas clones contracting from day 15 to 85 were balanced CD4/CD8.

The TCR originated in an adult woman who had mild COVID-19 (a few samples of this study predate the infection). Cell type and time point are not known. The chain links TRBV24-1 to TRBJ1-5; D is perhaps TRBD1 (5 bases). The material sequenced was PBMCs or a T cell subset sorted from them (not recorded which). Written as DNA, the CDR3 is TGTGCCACCAGCGCATTCCGGGGGCAGCCCCAGCATTTT. Residues: CATSAFRGQPQHF.